This is a list of T cell receptor beta chains from one sample in a study of blood T cell repertoires in COVID-19. The repertoire was sequenced with immunoSEQ multiplex PCR; TCRdb's copy has only in-frame clones and lacks some. Among 130,000 or so clones listed, over 60% were seen once. Sequenced sample: peripheral blood. These TCRs come from a woman between 65 and 79 years old with acute or convalescent COVID-19. The CDR3 runs from the conserved cysteine through the conserved F or W. A D gene is named only where the DNA matches it firmly. The listing skips clone size in some rows; elsewhere it reads once, few, many or a size class.

j_call v_call clone_size d_call cdr3_nt cdr3_aa
TRBJ1-1 TRBV7-2 once . TGTGCCAGCAGCCAAGGGGTCAGGGTTCGCACTGAAGCTTTCTTT CASSQGVRVRTEAFF
TRBJ1-2 TRBV6-1 few . TGTGCCAGCAGTGAAGCCGGGAGGTATGGCTACACCTTC CASSEAGRYGYTF
TRBJ1-2 TRBV10-1 . . TGCGCCAGCAGTGAGGACAGGATCTATGGCTACACCTTC CASSEDRIYGYTF
TRBJ2-3 TRBV6-1 few . TGTGCCAGCAGTGTGGGCCCTGAGACAGGACGGGGAGATACGCAGTATTTT CASSVGPETGRGDTQYF
TRBJ2-3 TRBV4-1 . TRBD2 TGCGCCAGCAGCCAGGCAACTAGCGGGGGGGCCGGAGATACGCAGTATTTT CASSQATSGGAGDTQYF
TRBJ2-1 TRBV6-4 . . TGTGCCAGCAGTAGGGACATCGGCAATGAGCAGTTCTTC CASSRDIGNEQFF
TRBJ2-5 TRBV11-2 . . TGTGCCAGCAGCTTTTCGGCCGGGATAGTTGGGGAGACCCAGTACTTC CASSFSAGIVGETQYF
TRBJ1-2 TRBV7-2 . TRBD1 TGTGCCAGCAGCTTTGAGACAGGGATGGGCTATGGCTACACCTTC CASSFETGMGYGYTF
TRBJ1-3 TRBV5-1 . . TGCGCCAGCAGCTTGACAGTTTCGGCGGGAAACACCATATATTTT CASSLTVSAGNTIYF
TRBJ2-7 TRBV5-4 . TRBD2 TGTGCCAGCAGCGCCCTAGCGGGGTCGTACGAGCAGTACTTC CASSALAGSYEQYF
TRBJ1-6 TRBV27 . . TGTGCCAGCACCTCGCGGCATAATTCACCCCTCCACTTT CASTSRHNSPLHF
TRBJ2-1 TRBV4-1 . TRBD2 TGCGCCAGCAGCCAGAGCGGGAGGGCGAATGAGCAGTTCTTC CASSQSGRANEQFF
TRBJ2-7 TRBV5-1 . TRBD1 TGCGCCAGCAGCCAAGGGTACAGGGGGCGGTTAAACTATCCTGAGCAGTACTTC CASSQGYRGRLNYPEQYF
TRBJ2-3 TRBV5-8 . . TGTGCCAGCAGCTTGGTCAAATTGACGCAGTATTTT CASSLVKLTQYF
TRBJ2-7 TRBV11-2 . TRBD1 TGTGCCAGCAGCCTAGCCGGGACAGGCACCTACGAGCAGTACTTC CASSLAGTGTYEQYF
TRBJ2-7 TRBV6-5 . . TGTGCCAGCAGTTACAGCAGGGGCTACGAGCAGTACTTC CASSYSRGYEQYF
TRBJ2-3 TRBV5-5 . . TGTGCCAGCAGCCGGACTGGGGATACGCAGTATTTT CASSRTGDTQYF
TRBJ1-4 TRBV2 once TRBD1 TGTGCCAGCAGCTTTCCGGGACAGGGTGGGACTAATGAAAAACTGTTTTTT CASSFPGQGGTNEKLFF
TRBJ2-5 TRBV2 few TRBD2 TGTGCCAGCAAGGGGTATCGGGGGGAAGGGGAGACCCAGTACTTC CASKGYRGEGETQYF
TRBJ2-5 TRBV9 . TRBD2 TGTGCCAGCAGCGTAATGGCGGGAGGGCCTCGAGAGACCCAGTACTTC CASSVMAGGPRETQYF
TRBJ1-5 TRBV6-5 . . TGTGCCAGCAGGAGGCAGCTCAATCAGCCCCAGCATTTT CASRRQLNQPQHF
TRBJ2-3 TRBV2 . TRBD2 TGTGCCAGCAGCCCGACTAGCGGGGTAGATACGCAGTATTTT CASSPTSGVDTQYF
TRBJ1-2 TRBV4-3 . . TGCGCCAGCAGCCAAGGAAGAACGGAGGGGACCAGCAACTATGGCTACACCTTC CASSQGRTEGTSNYGYTF
TRBJ1-6 TRBV21-1 . . TGTGCCAGCAGCACCCCGACAGACAGAGTCTCTATGGATTCACCCCTCCACTTT CASSTPTDRVSMDSPLHF
TRBJ1-2 TRBV2 medium-sized . TGTGCCAGCAGTGAACAGGGCCGCTATGGCTACACCTTC CASSEQGRYGYTF
TRBJ1-2 TRBV7-2 . . TGTGCCATCACCCAGGGCAACTATGGCTACACCTTC CAITQGNYGYTF
TRBJ2-2 TRBV4-1 . TRBD2 TGCGCCAGCAGCCAAGTAGGAGCGGGGCTGCCCGGGGAGCTGTTTTTT CASSQVGAGLPGELFF
TRBJ1-4 TRBV7-9 . . TGTGCCAGCAGCGAGGGCCATGTGAATGAAAAACTGTTTTTT CASSEGHVNEKLFF
TRBJ2-7 TRBV13 . TRBD2 TGTGCCAGCAAGCGGACTAGCGGGGGTTCCTACGAGCAGTACTTC CASKRTSGGSYEQYF
TRBJ1-1 TRBV10-3 . TRBD1 TGTGCCATCAGCGGGGGACAGGGGGGTCTGAACACTGAAGCTTTCTTT CAISGGQGGLNTEAFF
TRBJ1-3 TRBV6-6 many . TGTGCCGGGTTCGGGGGGAATCCTGGAAACACCATATATTTT CAGFGGNPGNTIYF
TRBJ1-2 TRBV3-1/TRBV3-2 . . TGTGCCAGCAGCCAAGATTTGGGGCAGACCTATGGCTACACCTTC CASSQDLGQTYGYTF
TRBJ2-7 TRBV5-4 . TRBD2 TGTGCCAGCAGCTTTTCAGGACTAGCGGGAGAGTACGAGCAGTACTTC CASSFSGLAGEYEQYF
TRBJ1-2 TRBV5-1 few . TGCGCCAGCAGCTTGGAACCAGTTCTCTATGGCTACACCTTC CASSLEPVLYGYTF
TRBJ2-2 TRBV19 . . TGTGCCAGTAGTTGGCAAGCGAACACCGGGGAGCTGTTTTTT CASSWQANTGELFF
TRBJ1-2 TRBV7-9 . . TGTGCCAGCAGCTTATCATCAGGGGACTACACCTTC CASSLSSGDYTF
TRBJ1-5 TRBV19 once TRBD1 TGTGCCAGTAGTATGGGGCAGGGGGCTCAGCCCCAGCATTTT CASSMGQGAQPQHF
TRBJ2-5 TRBV9 . TRBD2 TGTGCCAGCAGCGTAGCGGCTAGCGGTTCCGGCGGAGGGCAAGAGACCCAGTACTTC CASSVAASGSGGGQETQYF
TRBJ1-2 TRBV2 . . TGTGCCAGCAGCCCTGGCTTTGGCTCTAACTATGGCTACACCTTC CASSPGFGSNYGYTF
TRBJ2-7 TRBV6-5 medium-sized . TGTGCCAGCAGTTACGAGAGGAAAGAGTCCTACGAGCAGTACTTC CASSYERKESYEQYF
TRBJ2-2 TRBV6-5 . . TGTGCCAGCAAAATCCCTAACACCGGGGAGCTGTTTTTT CASKIPNTGELFF
TRBJ1-2 TRBV6-5 . . TGTGCCAGCAGTCTAACAGGAGATTTCTATGGCTACACCTTC CASSLTGDFYGYTF
TRBJ2-7 TRBV27 few TRBD2 TGTGCCAGCAGTTTAAGACTAGCGGCGAGCTCCTACGAGCAGTACTTC CASSLRLAASSYEQYF
TRBJ2-1 TRBV3-1/TRBV3-2 . TRBD2 TGTGCCAGCAGCCAATCTAGCGGGAGGACTTACAATGAGCAGTTCTTC CASSQSSGRTYNEQFF
TRBJ1-2 TRBV6-5 . TRBD1 TGTGCCAGCAGTTCCTCGACAGGGCAGTTCGGGGGCTACACCTTC CASSSSTGQFGGYTF
TRBJ1-5 TRBV6-5 . . TGTGCCAGCGGGGAGGGATTCAACCAGCCCCAGCATTTT CASGEGFNQPQHF
TRBJ2-1 TRBV19 few TRBD2 TGTGCCAGTAGTATCCTTTCCCCGCTAGCGGGGGGGCCGAATGAGCAGTTCTTC CASSILSPLAGGPNEQFF
TRBJ2-5 TRBV10-2 . . TGCGCCAGCAGTGAGGGTCCAGGGAGGATAGAGACCCAGTACTTC CASSEGPGRIETQYF
TRBJ2-7 TRBV19 once . TGTGCCAGTAAATCTAGCGAGAGCTCCTACGAGCAGTACTTC CASKSSESSYEQYF
TRBJ1-2 TRBV7-2 . . TGTGCCAGCAGTTACGACCCAGGGGATGGCTACACCTTC CASSYDPGDGYTF
TRBJ1-2 TRBV15 . TRBD1 TGTGCCACCAGCGGGCGGGGACAGGGAACACCATCCTCCTATGGCTACACCTTC CATSGRGQGTPSSYGYTF
TRBJ1-1 TRBV3-1/TRBV3-2 . . TGTGCCAGCAGCCAAGATCAGCGCAGATCAGAAGCTTTCTTT CASSQDQRRSEAFF
TRBJ2-1 TRBV24-1 . TRBD1 TGTGCCACCAGCGGGACAGGGGGCTTATCAGCGGGAGAGTACAATGAGCAGTTCTTC CATSGTGGLSAGEYNEQFF
TRBJ1-2 TRBV11-2 . . TGTGCCAGCAGCCTTCGGCCTATAGGGGAGCGGGTCTATGGCTACACCTTC CASSLRPIGERVYGYTF
TRBJ1-6 TRBV2 once TRBD1 TGTGCCAGCAGTCAGGGGGCGAATTCACCCCTCCACTTT CASSQGANSPLHF
TRBJ1-2 TRBV3-1/TRBV3-2 . . TGTGCCAGCAGCCAAGATTTGCGGGGCGGATATGGCTACACCTTC CASSQDLRGGYGYTF
TRBJ1-2 TRBV19 . . TGTGCCAGTAGTCCAGGTCTCGGAACCTACTATGGCTACACCTTC CASSPGLGTYYGYTF